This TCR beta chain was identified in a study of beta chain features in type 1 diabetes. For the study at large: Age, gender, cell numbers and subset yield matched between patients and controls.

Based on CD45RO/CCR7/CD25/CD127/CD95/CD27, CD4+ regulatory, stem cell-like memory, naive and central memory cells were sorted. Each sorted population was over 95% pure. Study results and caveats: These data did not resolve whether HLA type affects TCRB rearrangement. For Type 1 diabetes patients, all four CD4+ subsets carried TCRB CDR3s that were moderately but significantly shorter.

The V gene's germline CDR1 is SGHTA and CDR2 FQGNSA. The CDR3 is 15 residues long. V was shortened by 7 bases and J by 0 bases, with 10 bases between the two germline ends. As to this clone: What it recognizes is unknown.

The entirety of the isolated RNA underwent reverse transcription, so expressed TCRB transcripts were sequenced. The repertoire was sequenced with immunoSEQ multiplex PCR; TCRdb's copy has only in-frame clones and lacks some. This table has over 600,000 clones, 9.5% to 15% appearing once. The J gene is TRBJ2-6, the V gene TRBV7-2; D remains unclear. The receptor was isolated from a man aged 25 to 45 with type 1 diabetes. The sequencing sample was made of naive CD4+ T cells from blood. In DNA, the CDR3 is TGTGCCAGCACCACTCAAGTCTCTGGGGCCAACGTCCTGACTTTC. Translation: CASTTQVSGANVLTF.